Included here is one T cell receptor beta chain sequence, with context. The entry originates in a study of blood T cell repertoires in COVID-19. Study in general: The samples span acute and convalescent COVID-19 from the United States, Italy and Spain. PBMCs, B-cell-depleted T cells, or T cells provided the cDNA or gDNA that made up the material.

As handled by the study authors: Reference gene primers were amplified, and this amplification served to estimate nucleated cell counts. Profiling relied on immunoSEQ multiplex PCR, and the TCRdb table lists in-frame clones only, not all of them. The V and J calls and the clone size are those of that table, but D and trimming were determined from the DNA. The sample yields 390,000 or so clones, nearly 90% seen once. The TCR comes from a man aged 18 to 35 with active or convalescent COVID-19. The material sequenced was peripheral blood.

In nucleotides, the CDR3 is TGTGCCAGCAGCTTAGATGGAGCGACTCGATGGTCCTACGAGCAGTACTTC. This gives the protein CASSLDGATRWSYEQYF. The chain uses TRBV7-9 and TRBJ2-7; no clear D gene. Looked up from germline, CDR1 is SEHNR and CDR2 is FQNEAQ (reference sequence). V lost 1 base and J 1 base, leaving 17 bases between the germline ends. This CDR3 is 17 amino acids long. The variable domain in full, with the rest retrieved from reference TRBV7-9 and TRBJ2-7, is DTGVSQNPRHKITKRGQNVTFRCDPISEHNRLYWYRQTLGQGPEFLTYFQNEAQLEKSRLLSDRFSAERPKGSFSTLEIQRTEQGDSAMYLCASSLDGATRWSYEQYFGPGTRLTVT.